The 31 T cell receptor beta chains reported below all come from one sample, sequenced in a study of cytomegalovirus exposure and HLA in healthy donors. Amplification used 60 Vbeta primers and 13 Jbeta primers. The table came from immunoSEQ multiplex PCR; TCRdb's copy has only in-frame clones and leaves some out. The sample records more than 95,000 clones, 83% being singletons. Sequenced input: PBMCs. The receptor set was obtained from a man between 18 and 29 years old in good health and CMV-seronegative.

This clone was seen only a few times. This sequence joins TRBV5-1 and TRBJ2-7, with 10 bases lining up with TRBD1. CDR1 is SGHRS, CDR2 YFSETQ, per germline. The V and J ends lost 4 bases and 5 bases, in that order; junction bases with no gene match: 9. The CDR3 sequence is 15 residues long. The CDR3 DNA follows: TGCGCCAGCAGCCCACAGGGACAGGGGTACCACGAGCAGTACTTC. Protein product: CASSPQGQGYHEQYF.

J is TRBJ2-3 and V is TRBV10-1; 10 nucleotides align to TRBD1. Germline V gene data show CDR1 as WNHNN and CDR2 as SYGVQD (reference sequence). With 2 bases clipped from V and 2 bases from J, the junction kept 10 bases outside the gene matches. This CDR3 has 18 residues. This CDR3 reads CASSEPLGTGASTDTQYF. Written as DNA, the CDR3 is TGCGCCAGCAGTGAGCCATTGGGGACAGGGGCATCCACAGATACGCAGTATTTT.

The chain employs TRBV30 and TRBJ2-1; 8 positions agree with TRBD2. Germline-derived CDR1 and CDR2 are GTSNPN and SVGIG (reference sequence). CDR3 size: 16 residues. The V and J ends lost 3 bases and 7 bases, in that order; junction bases with no gene match: 14. The CDR3 loop is CAWSPLVAGFRNEQFF. CDR3 bases: TGTGCCTGGAGCCCCCTGGTAGCGGGATTTAGGAATGAGCAGTTCTTC.

The chain has TRBV6-4 and TRBJ1-6; unclear D gene. There are 15 residues in the CDR3. Germline V gene data show CDR1 as MRHNA and CDR2 as SNTAGT. V gave up 7 bases and J gave up 5 bases, with 15 bases separating them. In DNA form, the CDR3 reads TGTGCCAGCACCCCGTGGTTGGAGGATAATTCACCCCTCCACTTT. Protein: CASTPWLEDNSPLHF.

The chain recombines TRBV7-2 with TRBJ1-1; TRBD1 matches at 9 bases. CDR1 and CDR2 (germline): SGHTA, FQGNSA. V gave up 5 bases and J gave up 0 bases; unmatched junction bases: 7. The length of the CDR3 is 16 residues. In DNA form, the CDR3 reads TGTGCCAGCAGCCCACAGGGGGCGAGGGTGAACACTGAAGCTTTCTTT. This translates into CASSPQGARVNTEAFF.

The rearrangement links TRBV5-6 to TRBJ2-1; 11 bases are a match to TRBD2. Trimming removed 4 bases from V and 4 bases from J; junction bases left unmatched: 16. The CDR3 totals 19 residues. The germline V gene has CDR1 SGHDT and CDR2 YYEEEE. The CDR3 reads CASSPRPKTSGNLYNEQFF. As DNA, the CDR3 is TGTGCCAGCAGCCCCCGCCCGAAGACTAGCGGGAATCTTTACAATGAGCAGTTCTTC.

The genes are TRBV19 and TRBJ2-1, with 7 bases identical to TRBD1. Unmatched junction bases numbered 14, after V lost 10 bases and J lost 2 bases. CDR1 and CDR2 from the germline V gene are LNHDA and SQIVND (reference sequence). The CDR3 is 16 residues long. CDR3: CATLPLGTDPYNEQFF. The CDR3 DNA is TGTGCCACCCTTCCCTTGGGGACAGACCCCTACAATGAGCAGTTCTTC.

This clone was found once. The chain uses TRBV18 and TRBJ2-7; 9 bases match TRBD2. V lost 5 bases and J lost 1; bases outside the gene matches: 6. The CDR3 is 15 residues long. CDR1 KGHSH and CDR2 LQKENI come from the germline V gene. The CDR3 region is CASSTGAGGSYEQYF. The CDR3 DNA reads TGTGCCAGCTCAACTGGGGCGGGAGGGTCCTACGAGCAGTACTTC.

CDR3 sequence (DNA): TGCGCCAGCAGCCCCGTGAGGGAGGCCCAAGAGACCCAGTACTTC. Encoded protein: CASSPVREAQETQYF. This rearrangement joins TRBV5-1 to TRBJ2-5; D possibly corresponds to TRBD2 (6 bases). V was cut by 4 bases and J by 1 base, with 14 bases left in between. The CDR3 contains 15 residues. Germline V gene lookup returns CDR1 SGHRS and CDR2 YFSETQ.

The rearrangement links TRBV30 to TRBJ1-5; 9 bases are a match to TRBD1. CDR3 length: 18 residues. The germline V gene encodes CDR1 GTSNPN and CDR2 SVGIG (reference sequence). The J segment lost 2 bases and the V segment lost 2 bases, leaving 13 bases of the junction unmatched. In nucleotides, the CDR3 is TGTGCCTGGAGTAGGAACAGGGGGCAAATGGCGGGCAATCAGCCCCAGCATTTT. Protein sequence: CAWSRNRGQMAGNQPQHF.

This rearrangement joins TRBV30 to TRBJ1-2, with a possible D match to TRBD1 (6 bases). This CDR3 spans 16 amino acids. CDR1 is GTSNPN, CDR2 SVGIG, per germline (reference sequence). Trimming took 4 bases from V and 0 from J, leaving 18 bases between them. The CDR3 loop reads CAWTSFDRLANYGYTF. In DNA, the CDR3 is TGTGCCTGGACTTCCTTCGACAGGTTAGCTAACTATGGCTACACCTTC.

The V and J genes are TRBV4-3 and TRBJ2-7; 7 bases match TRBD2. The ends lost 4 bases at V and 1 base at J; junction bases unmatched: 7. Looked up from germline, CDR1 is LGHNA and CDR2 is YSLEER. This CDR3 has 15 amino acids. This CDR3 is CASSPGLVMSYEQYF. The CDR3 coding sequence is TGCGCCAGCAGCCCTGGACTAGTTATGTCCTACGAGCAGTACTTC.

The V call is TRBV11-2, the J call TRBJ1-5; D is unresolved. CDR1 is SGHAT and CDR2 is FQNNGV in the germline V gene. The V and J ends lost 3 bases and 1 base respectively, with 10 bases between them. The CDR3 covers 15 residues. CDR3 amino acids: CASSFGGGSNQPQHF. CDR3 coding DNA: TGTGCCAGCAGCTTTGGAGGAGGGAGCAATCAGCCCCAGCATTTT. Full variable domain (rest looked up from reference TRBV11-2 and TRBJ1-5): EAGVAQSPRYKIIEKRQSVAFWCNPISGHATLYWYQQILGQGPKLLIQFQNNGVVDDSQLPKDRFSAERLKGVDSTLKIQPAKLEDSAVYLCASSFGGGSNQPQHFGDGTRLSIL.

This sequence joins TRBV4-3 and TRBJ2-7; D perhaps matches TRBD1 (5 bases). V gave up 0 bases and J gave up 3 bases, with 12 bases separating them. The CDR3 has 15 amino acids. Germline loops: CDR1 LGHNA, CDR2 YSLEER. CDR3 nucleotide sequence: TGCGCCAGCAGCCAAGATCAAAGGGGAAGCTACGAGCAGTACTTC. Its protein product is CASSQDQRGSYEQYF.

This rearrangement joins TRBV28 to TRBJ2-6, with TRBD1 as a possible D gene (6 bases). The germline gives CDR1 MDHEN, CDR2 SYDVKM. This CDR3 comprises 15 residues. Trimming stripped 6 bases from V and 3 bases from J, with 12 bases between. CDR3 nucleotides: TGTGCCAGCAGACAACAGGGCCTTGGGGCCAACGTCCTGACTTTC. It is translated as CASRQQGLGANVLTF. The entire variable domain, with the rest obtained from reference TRBV28 and TRBJ2-6, is as follows: DVKVTQSSRYLVKRTGEKVFLECVQDMDHENMFWYRQDPGLGLRLIYFSYDVKMKEKGDIPEGYSVSREKKERFSLILESASTNQTSMYLCASRQQGLGANVLTFGAGSRLTVL.

The V and J genes are TRBV5-1 and TRBJ2-7; 8 nucleotides line up with TRBD1. In germline, CDR1 is SGHRS, CDR2 YFSETQ. CDR3 length equals 14 residues. V shed 5 bases and J 4 bases; nucleotides not matched to a gene: 8. DNA of the CDR3: TGCGCCAGCAGACTCCGGGACAGGACTTACGAGCAGTACTTC. It is translated as CASRLRDRTYEQYF.

A note on this clone: The junction shows a germline mismatch at one end, possibly a read error. V usage is TRBV5-4 and J usage is TRBJ2-1; 7 bases agree with TRBD2. CDR3 size: 14 residues. Germline V gene lookup returns CDR1 SGHNT and CDR2 YYREEE (reference sequence). The DNA for the CDR3 is TGTGCCAGCACCTTGGGGGGAGGGGCTAGTGAGCAGTTCTTC. Its protein product is CASTLGGGASEQFF.

The chain uses TRBV27 and TRBJ1-2; D might be TRBD1 (6 bases). CDR1 is MNHEY and CDR2 is SMNVEV in the germline V gene (reference sequence). With 6 bases removed from V and 8 bases from J, the gap between germline ends came to 16 bases. The length of the CDR3 is 13 residues. CDR3 sequence (DNA): TGTGCCAGCAGAGATCGGGGGGCCGGAGGCTACACCTTC. Its translation is CASRDRGAGGYTF.

The rearrangement uses TRBV2 and TRBJ1-4; TRBD1 matches at 8 bases. Germline V gene data show CDR1 as SNHLY and CDR2 as FYNNEI. Trimming at V came to 6 bases and at J to 12 bases, leaving 12 bases not matched to a gene. The length of the CDR3 is 14 residues. The CDR3 DNA is TGTGCCAGCAGACCGACAGGGGTAGATGACGAACTGTTTTTT. The encoded protein is CASRPTGVDDELFF.

The gene calls are TRBV14 and TRBJ2-1; 7 bases map to TRBD2. With 4 bases clipped from V and 7 bases from J, the junction kept 16 bases outside the gene matches. Per the germline V gene, CDR1 is SGHDN and CDR2 is FVKESK. There are 17 residues in the CDR3. DNA of the CDR3: TGTGCCAGCAGCCTGACAGCATCGGGACTAATGGGGAATGAGCAGTTCTTC. It is translated as CASSLTASGLMGNEQFF.

The chain is built from TRBV19 and TRBJ2-5; D possibly corresponds to TRBD1 (5 bases). Germline V CDR1 and CDR2: LNHDA, SQIVND (reference sequence). Trimming removed 5 bases at V and 1 base at J, with 11 bases between. The CDR3 has 14 amino acids. CDR3: CASSLLGLQETQYF. The CDR3 coding sequence is TGTGCCAGTAGTCTTCTGGGGCTCCAAGAGACCCAGTACTTC.

The genes are TRBV19 and TRBJ1-1; D might be TRBD1 (6 bases). Germline CDR1 and CDR2: LNHDA and SQIVND (reference sequence). The CDR3 consists of 14 residues. V lost 4 bases to trimming and J lost 3 bases, with 12 bases between them. The CDR3 coding sequence is TGTGCCAGTAGTAAACAGGGTCGGGACACTGAAGCTTTCTTT. Encoded protein: CASSKQGRDTEAFF.

V gene TRBV6-6 combines with J gene TRBJ1-1; D is perhaps TRBD1 (5 bases). The CDR3 extends over 13 amino acids. The V end was cut by 6 bases, the J end by 6 bases, with 14 bases between. The germline CDR1 and CDR2 sequences are MNHNY and SVGAGI (reference sequence). The chain's CDR3 is CASRSQGRAEAFF. CDR3 nucleotides: TGTGCCAGCAGGTCCCAGGGAAGGGCTGAAGCTTTCTTT.

This chain links TRBV28 with TRBJ1-5; 10 bases are shared with TRBD1. Germline V gene sequence: CDR1 MDHEN, CDR2 SYDVKM. V shed 3 bases, J shed 4 bases, and the junction held 0 bases outside the gene matches. This CDR3 has 14 residues. The CDR3 nucleotides are TGTGCCAGCAGTTTGGGACAGGGGAATCAGCCCCAGCATTTT. It codes for CASSLGQGNQPQHF.

The CDR3 DNA reads TGTGCCAGCTCCCCAGACTACTTATCCTACGAGCAGTACTTC. Encoded protein: CASSPDYLSYEQYF. This chain joins TRBV18 and TRBJ2-7; tentative D call: TRBD2 (5 bases). V dropped 6 bases and J dropped 1 base, with 13 bases sitting between them. The germline V gene has CDR1 KGHSH and CDR2 LQKENI. The CDR3 totals 14 residues.

The CDR3 here is CASRPTHRGNTEAFF. Here the CDR3 DNA reads TGTGCCAGCAGGCCTACCCACAGGGGGAACACTGAAGCTTTCTTT. The V and J genes are TRBV27 and TRBJ1-1; 7 bases agree with TRBD1. Germline values: CDR1 MNHEY, CDR2 SMNVEV (reference sequence). The CDR3 loop spans 15 amino acids. The V gene end was trimmed by 6 bases and the J gene end by 1 base; junction bases not matched to a gene: 8.

The chain recombines TRBV6-5 with TRBJ1-1; tentatively, D is TRBD1 (5 bases). CDR3 length: 13 amino acids. CDR1 is MNHEY, CDR2 SVGAGI, per germline. The V end lost 6 bases, the J end lost 3 bases, and 11 bases lay between the germline ends. The CDR3 bases are TGTGCCAGCAGCCAGGGTTGGGACACTGAAGCTTTCTTT. It yields the protein CASSQGWDTEAFF.

This chain connects TRBV5-4 to TRBJ2-3; maybe TRBD2 (6 bases). The germline CDR1 and CDR2 sequences are SGHNT and YYREEE (reference sequence). The CDR3 covers 17 residues. V dropped 0 bases and J dropped 1 base, with 15 bases sitting between them. The CDR3 DNA sequence: TGTGCCAGCAGCTTGGGGTTAAGCGGGCGAGGCACAGATACGCAGTATTTT. Translation gives CASSLGLSGRGTDTQYF. The full variable domain, completed using reference TRBV5-4 and TRBJ2-3, is ETGVTQSPTHLIKTRGQQVTLRCSSQSGHNTVSWYQQALGQGPQFIFQYYREEENGRGNFPPRFSGLQFPNYSSELNVNALELDDSALYLCASSLGLSGRGTDTQYFGPGTRLTVL.

The CDR3 bases are TGTGCCAGCAGTTACGACAGACCCGACTCCTACGAGCAGTACTTC. Amino acids: CASSYDRPDSYEQYF. The chain joins TRBV6-5 to TRBJ2-7; the D gene is possibly TRBD1 (5 bases). V gave up 2 bases and J gave up 0 bases, with 11 bases separating them. The germline V gene encodes CDR1 MNHEY and CDR2 SVGAGI. The CDR3 is 15 amino acids.

The chain has TRBV11-2 and TRBJ2-7, with 8 bases lining up with TRBD2. V was pared by 7 bases and J by 6 bases, with 14 bases of the junction left unmatched. CDR3 length equals 15 residues. Germline-derived CDR1 and CDR2 are SGHAT and FQNNGV. As DNA, the CDR3 is TGTGCCAGCACCCGTTCGGGCGGGGGGTTGGGCGAGCAGTACTTC. Protein sequence: CASTRSGGGLGEQYF. The full variable domain, rest sourced from reference TRBV11-2 and TRBJ2-7, is EAGVAQSPRYKIIEKRQSVAFWCNPISGHATLYWYQQILGQGPKLLIQFQNNGVVDDSQLPKDRFSAERLKGVDSTLKIQPAKLEDSAVYLCASTRSGGGLGEQYFGPGTRLTVT.

The chain recombines TRBV5-1 with TRBJ1-2; 10 bases line up with TRBD1. The V gene end was trimmed by 3 bases and the J gene end by 5 bases; junction bases not matched to a gene: 7. The germline V gene encodes CDR1 SGHRS and CDR2 YFSETQ. CDR3 length: 15 residues. For the CDR3, the DNA is TGCGCCAGCAGCTACGGGACAGGGGTTGGATATGGCTACACCTTC. Residues: CASSYGTGVGYGYTF.